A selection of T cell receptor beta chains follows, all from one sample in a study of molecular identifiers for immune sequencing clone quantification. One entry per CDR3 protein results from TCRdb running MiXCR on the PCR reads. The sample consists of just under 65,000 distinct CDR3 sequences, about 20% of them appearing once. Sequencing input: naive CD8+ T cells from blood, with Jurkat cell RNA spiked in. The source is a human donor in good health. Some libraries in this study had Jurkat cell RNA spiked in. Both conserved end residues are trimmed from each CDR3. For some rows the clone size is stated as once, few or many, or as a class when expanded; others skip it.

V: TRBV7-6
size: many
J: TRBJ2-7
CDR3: ASSLAGGNEQY

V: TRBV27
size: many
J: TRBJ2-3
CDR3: ASSLSGFGGTTDTQY

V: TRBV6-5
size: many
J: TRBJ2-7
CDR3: ASSYNPQAGAEGEQY

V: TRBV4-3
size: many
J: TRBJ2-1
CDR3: ASSQSSGRAHEQF

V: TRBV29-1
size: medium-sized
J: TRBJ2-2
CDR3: SVEASGSVTGELF

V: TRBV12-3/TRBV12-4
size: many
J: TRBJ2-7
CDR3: ASKLAGGPRNEQY

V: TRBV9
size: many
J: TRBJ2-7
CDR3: ASSVGGGTYEQY

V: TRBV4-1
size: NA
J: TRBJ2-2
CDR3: ASSQRRNTEELF

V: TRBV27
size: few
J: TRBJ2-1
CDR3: ASSLQGDYPNEQF

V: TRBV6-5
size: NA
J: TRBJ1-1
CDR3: ASSYGGTRNTEAF

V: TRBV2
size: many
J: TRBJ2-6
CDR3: ASRAGTAYSGANVLT

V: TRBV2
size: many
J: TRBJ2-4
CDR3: ASTLLGGENIQY

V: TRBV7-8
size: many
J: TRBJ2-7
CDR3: ASSLAVAGVYEQY

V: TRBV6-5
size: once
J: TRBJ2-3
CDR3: ASGYSSSATDMQY

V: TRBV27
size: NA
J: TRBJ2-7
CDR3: ASSLGGTPTYEQY

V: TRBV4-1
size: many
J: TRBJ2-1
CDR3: ASSQEPQGGNEQF

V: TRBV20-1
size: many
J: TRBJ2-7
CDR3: SASRAASYEQY

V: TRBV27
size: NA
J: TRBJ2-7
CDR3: ASSLTGRAESRAYEQY

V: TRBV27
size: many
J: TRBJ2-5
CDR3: ASRRRETQETQY

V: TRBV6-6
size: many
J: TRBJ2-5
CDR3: ASSPSSGRAVLETQY

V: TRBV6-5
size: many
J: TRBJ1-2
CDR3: ASSPQGQGDGYT

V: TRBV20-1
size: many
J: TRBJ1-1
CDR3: SAKDGTGLSSGGEAF

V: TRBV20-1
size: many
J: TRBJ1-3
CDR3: SARDWASGSGNTIY

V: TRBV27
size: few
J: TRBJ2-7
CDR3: ASSLTGRYEQY

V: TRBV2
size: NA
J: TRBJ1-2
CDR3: ASVEQIYGYA

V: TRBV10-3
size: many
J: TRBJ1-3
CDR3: ASGPQSSGNTIY

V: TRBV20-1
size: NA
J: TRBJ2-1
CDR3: SATDGNSYNEQF

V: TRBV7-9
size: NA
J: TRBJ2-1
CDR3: ASSYPSGRSHNEQL

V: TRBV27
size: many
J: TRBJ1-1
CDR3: ASSVFLNTEAF

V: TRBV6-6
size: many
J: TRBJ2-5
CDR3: ASSPPNIQETQY

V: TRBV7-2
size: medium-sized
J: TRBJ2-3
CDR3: ASSLGGPDTQY

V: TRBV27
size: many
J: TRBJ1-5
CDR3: ASSRQGPFQPQH

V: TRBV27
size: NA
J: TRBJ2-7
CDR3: ASSLAGGGDEQY

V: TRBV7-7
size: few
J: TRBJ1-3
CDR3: ASSLYPGLTSGNTIY

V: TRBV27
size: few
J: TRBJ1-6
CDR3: ASTPGPLNSPLH

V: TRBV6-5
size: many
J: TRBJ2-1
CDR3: ASSYLLAGEVDEQF

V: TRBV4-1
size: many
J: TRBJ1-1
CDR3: ASSHRQSLTEAF

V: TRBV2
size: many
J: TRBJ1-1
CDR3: ASSRSGGQGALEAF

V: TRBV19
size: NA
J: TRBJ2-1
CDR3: AVGWGYNEQF

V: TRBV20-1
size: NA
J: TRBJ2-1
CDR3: SAIDRGLYNEQF

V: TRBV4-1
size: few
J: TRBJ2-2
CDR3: ASSPPAGELF

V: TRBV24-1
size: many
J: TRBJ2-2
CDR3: ATSDLLKGPPDGELF

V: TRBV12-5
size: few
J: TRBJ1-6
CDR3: ASGLGLPNSPLH

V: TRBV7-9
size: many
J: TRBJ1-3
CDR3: ASTHKDQLSGNTIY

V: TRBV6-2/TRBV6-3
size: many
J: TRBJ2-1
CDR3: ASSYLGGRLAKF

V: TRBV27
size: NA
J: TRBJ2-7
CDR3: ASSLMGRDEQY

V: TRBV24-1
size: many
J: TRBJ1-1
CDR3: ATSPGLPTNTEAF

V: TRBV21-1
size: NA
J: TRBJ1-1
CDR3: ASNPFNQGATEAF

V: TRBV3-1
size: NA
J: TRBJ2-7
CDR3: ASSQGGGPMYEQY

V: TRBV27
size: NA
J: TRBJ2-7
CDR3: ASSPGAGGHYEQY

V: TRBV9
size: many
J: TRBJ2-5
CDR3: ASSEVIAMEETQY

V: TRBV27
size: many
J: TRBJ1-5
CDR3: ASSQTSGTGGYEGNQPQH

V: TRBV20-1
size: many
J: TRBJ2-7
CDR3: SANSLGGSYEQY

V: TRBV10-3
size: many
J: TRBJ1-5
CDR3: ATGEEDIVQPQH